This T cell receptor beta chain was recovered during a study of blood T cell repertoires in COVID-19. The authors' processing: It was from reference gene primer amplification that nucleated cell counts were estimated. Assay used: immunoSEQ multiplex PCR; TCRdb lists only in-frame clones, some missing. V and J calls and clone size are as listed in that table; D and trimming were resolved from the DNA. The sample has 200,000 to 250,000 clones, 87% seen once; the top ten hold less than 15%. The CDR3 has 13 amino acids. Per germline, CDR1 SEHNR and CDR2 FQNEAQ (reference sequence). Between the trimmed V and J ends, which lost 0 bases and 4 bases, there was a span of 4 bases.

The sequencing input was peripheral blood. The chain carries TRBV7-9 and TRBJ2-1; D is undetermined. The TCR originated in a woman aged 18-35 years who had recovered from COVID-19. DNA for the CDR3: TGTGCCAGCAGCTTAGCACAGTACAATGAGCAGTTCTTC. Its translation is CASSLAQYNEQFF.